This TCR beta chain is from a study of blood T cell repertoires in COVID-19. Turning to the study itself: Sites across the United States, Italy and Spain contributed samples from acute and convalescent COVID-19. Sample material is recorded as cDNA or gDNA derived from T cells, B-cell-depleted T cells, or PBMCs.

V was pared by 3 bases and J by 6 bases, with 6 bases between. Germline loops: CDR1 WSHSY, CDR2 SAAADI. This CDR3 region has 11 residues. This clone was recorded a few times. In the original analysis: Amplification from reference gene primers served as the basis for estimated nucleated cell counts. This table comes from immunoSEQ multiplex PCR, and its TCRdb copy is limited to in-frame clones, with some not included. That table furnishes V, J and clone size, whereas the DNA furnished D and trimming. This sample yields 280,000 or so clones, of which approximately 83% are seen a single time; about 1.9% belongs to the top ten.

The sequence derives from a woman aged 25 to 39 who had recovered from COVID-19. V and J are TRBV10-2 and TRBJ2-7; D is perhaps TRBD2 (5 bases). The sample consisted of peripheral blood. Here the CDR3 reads CASSEGGEQYF. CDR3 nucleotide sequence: TGCGCCAGCAGTGAAGGAGGCGAGCAGTACTTC.